The rows below give T cell receptor beta chains drawn from one sample of a study of T cells after yellow fever vaccination. Each CDR3 protein is one row after TCRdb ran MiXCR on the 5' RACE reads. The data hold roughly 500,000 distinct CDR3 sequences, with 19% observed a single time. The specimen was PBMCs, collected 15 days after the yellow fever booster vaccination. The origin of the receptors is a young man who received the YFV17D yellow fever vaccine. The CDR3 runs from the conserved cysteine through the conserved F or W. The order of the fields is clone size, V gene, D gene, J gene, CDR3 DNA, CDR3 protein. A D gene is named only where the DNA matches it firmly. A row's size may be missing; if present it is once, few, many or a size class.

NA	TRBV6-5	NA	TRBJ2-7	TGTCTCCAGCAGTCGTTCGTCGAGCAGTACTTC	CLQQSFVEQYF
many	TRBV4-3	NA	TRBJ2-3	TGCGCCAGCAGCCAGCTCTGGGGGTCAGATACGCAGTATTTT	CASSQLWGSDTQYF
few	TRBV6-1	NA	TRBJ2-3	TGTGCCAGCAGTGAACCTGGAGGGACAGATACGCAGTATTTT	CASSEPGGTDTQYF
few	TRBV10-3	NA	TRBJ2-1	TGTGCCATCGCAGGCACACCTGAGCAGTTCTTC	CAIAGTPEQFF
NA	TRBV15	TRBD2	TRBJ2-1	TGTGCCACCAGCCTAGCGGGAGACCGCTACAATGAGCAGTTCTTC	CATSLAGDRYNEQFF
NA	TRBV3-1	NA	TRBJ2-5	TGTGCCAGCAGCTACAGGGAGGGGACCCAGTACTTC	CASSYREGTQYF
few	TRBV6-1	NA	TRBJ2-1	TGTGCCAGCAGGCTTCGTTCTGGGACGACCAGCTCCTACAATGAGCAGTTCTTC	CASRLRSGTTSSYNEQFF
NA	TRBV27	TRBD2	TRBJ2-1	TGTGCCAGCAGTCCACCGGGACTAGCGGGGGGAAATGAGCAGTTCTTC	CASSPPGLAGGNEQFF
NA	TRBV9	NA	TRBJ2-7	TGTGCCAGCAGCGTAGGGGGCGCGGGCTACGAGCAGTACTTC	CASSVGGAGYEQYF
few	TRBV5-1	TRBD2	TRBJ2-1	TGCGCCAGCAGCTATTTGTGGGAGGGACGACACAATGAGCAGTTCTTC	CASSYLWEGRHNEQFF
NA	TRBV7-9	NA	TRBJ2-5	TGTGCCAGCAGCCTTCAGCAGGGGACTGGAGAGACCCAGTACTTC	CASSLQQGTGETQYF
few	TRBV6-5	TRBD1	TRBJ2-7	TGTGCCAGCAGTTACGGGGCAGGGGGTGAGCAGTACTTC	CASSYGAGGEQYF
NA	TRBV30	NA	TRBJ2-3	TGTGCCTGGAGTCCCTCAGGGGTGCGGGGAGATACGCAGTATTTT	CAWSPSGVRGDTQYF
NA	TRBV4-3	NA	TRBJ2-7	TGCGCCAGCAGCCAAGTGGGAGGGGGCAGGTACGAGCAGTACTTC	CASSQVGGGRYEQYF
few	TRBV12-3/TRBV12-4	TRBD1	TRBJ2-7	TGTGCCAGCAGTTACATCTCGACAGGGGGTACCTACGAGCAGTACTTC	CASSYISTGGTYEQYF
few	TRBV12-3/TRBV12-4	TRBD1	TRBJ2-7	TGTGCCAGTCTCCGACAGGGGGACTACGAGCAGTACTTC	CASLRQGDYEQYF
few	TRBV2	NA	TRBJ2-2	TGTGCCGGTACGGAGGATGACCGGGAGCTGTTTTTT	CAGTEDDRELFF
few	TRBV6-1	NA	TRBJ2-2	TGTGCCAGCAGCCCACTAATGGACGGGGAGCTGTTTTTT	CASSPLMDGELFF
NA	TRBV24-1	TRBD2	TRBJ2-1	TGTGCCACCAGTGAGCAAACTAGCGGGAGCTTCAATGAGCAGTTCTTC	CATSEQTSGSFNEQFF
NA	TRBV19	NA	TRBJ2-5	TGTGCCAGTAGTATTTTAGCGGCACAAGAGACCCAGTACTTC	CASSILAAQETQYF
few	TRBV30	NA	TRBJ2-2	TGTGCCTGGAGTTTCCGGGGGAGGGGGCTCAGCACCGGGGAGCTGTTTTTT	CAWSFRGRGLSTGELFF
few	TRBV2	NA	TRBJ2-7	TGTGCCAGCACCCCGGGTCATCTCTCCGAGCAGTACTTC	CASTPGHLSEQYF
NA	TRBV18	NA	TRBJ2-7	TGTGCCAGCTCACCTTCAATAGCGGCCGCCTACGAGCAGTACTTC	CASSPSIAAAYEQYF
NA	TRBV6-1	TRBD1	TRBJ2-7	TGTGCCAGCAGTCGGGACAGGAACTACGAGCAGTACTTC	CASSRDRNYEQYF
NA	TRBV28	TRBD1	TRBJ2-7	TGTGCCAGTTGGACAGGGGGCACTATCTACGAGCAGTACTTC	CASWTGGTIYEQYF
NA	TRBV20-1	TRBD2	TRBJ2-1	TGCAGTGCTAGAGCTTCTGGGATGGAGCAGGGGACTAGGGGCTACAATGAGCAGTTCTTC	CSARASGMEQGTRGYNEQFF
NA	TRBV29-1	TRBD1	TRBJ1-1	TGCAGCGGTTCCGGGACAGGGGGCTATGTAAACACTGAAGCTTTCTTT	CSGSGTGGYVNTEAFF
NA	TRBV7-9	NA	TRBJ2-3	TGTGCCAGCACCGTGGACTATACCACAGATACGCAGTATTTT	CASTVDYTTDTQYF
few	TRBV12-3/TRBV12-4	NA	TRBJ2-7	TGTGCCAGCAGTTTCGGAAGTAGCCGCCACTACGAGCAGTACTTC	CASSFGSSRHYEQYF
NA	TRBV5-1	TRBD1	TRBJ2-7	TGCGCCAGCTCTTCAGGGGGACCCCGACCCTACGAGCAGTACTTC	CASSSGGPRPYEQYF
NA	TRBV5-1	TRBD2	TRBJ2-3	TGCGCCAGCAGCTCGGGACTAGCGGACACAGATACGCAGTATTTT	CASSSGLADTDTQYF
NA	TRBV12-3/TRBV12-4	NA	TRBJ1-2	TGTGCCAGCAGTATCGACGGGTTTTATGGCTACACCTTC	CASSIDGFYGYTF
NA	TRBV10-3	TRBD2	TRBJ2-7	TGTGCCGCCAGGACCGGGACTAGCGCCTCCGAGCAGTACTTC	CAARTGTSASEQYF
NA	TRBV20-1	TRBD2	TRBJ2-1	TGCAGTGCTAGAGATTTGAGGACTAGTGCCGATGAGCAGTTCTTC	CSARDLRTSADEQFF
NA	TRBV15	NA	TRBJ2-5	TGTGCCACCAGCAGGAGCTCCAGGGGAGGAGGAGAGACCCAGTACTTC	CATSRSSRGGGETQYF
few	TRBV7-2	TRBD1	TRBJ1-3	TGTGCCAGCAGCCCACGACAGGGGGTTGGAAACACCATATATTTT	CASSPRQGVGNTIYF
few	TRBV7-9	NA	TRBJ2-3	TGTGCCAGCAGCTTACTGGGTGTAGCAGATACGCAGTATTTT	CASSLLGVADTQYF
few	TRBV28	NA	TRBJ1-1	TGTGCCAGCAGTTCCCCCACGGTCCCGAGGAGAGCTTTCTTT	CASSSPTVPRRAFF
few	TRBV7-2	NA	TRBJ1-2	TGTGCCAGCAGCATGCAGCAGACGTGGGGCTACACCTTC	CASSMQQTWGYTF
NA	TRBV20-1	NA	TRBJ2-7	TGCAGTGCTAGAGGAATACTTTCCTACGAGCAGTACTTC	CSARGILSYEQYF
NA	TRBV18	NA	TRBJ2-5	TGTGCCAGCTCACGCTCGATCTTTGGCGGGGGCGGAGAGACCCAGTACTTC	CASSRSIFGGGGETQYF
few	TRBV7-2	NA	TRBJ2-3	TGTGCCAGCAGCGGGAAGGGGGTAGCGGACACAGATACGCAGTATTTT	CASSGKGVADTDTQYF
few	TRBV6-5	TRBD2	TRBJ2-1	TGTGCCAGCAGTTACTCGCGGGCGGGAACTAGCGGGAGGGCCTTGCAGTTCTTC	CASSYSRAGTSGRALQFF
NA	TRBV29-1	NA	TRBJ2-3	TGCAGCGTTGAAGTTTTCCAGGGTCTGAGCACAGATACGCAGTATTTT	CSVEVFQGLSTDTQYF
few	TRBV7-3	NA	TRBJ2-5	TGTGCCAGCAGCTCCTTAGGATGGGAAGGAGAGACCCAGTACTTC	CASSSLGWEGETQYF
few	TRBV19	NA	TRBJ1-1	TGTGCCAGTAGATCATTTGAGGACGTAAACACTGAAGCTTTCTTT	CASRSFEDVNTEAFF
NA	TRBV27	NA	TRBJ2-3	TGTGCCAGCCAGGTTCAGGGAACAGATACGCAGTATTTT	CASQVQGTDTQYF